This T cell receptor (beta chain) was recovered during a study of blood T cell repertoires in COVID-19. The germline V gene has CDR1 SGHVS and CDR2 FNYEAQ. The V segment lost 2 bases and the J segment 9 bases; nucleotides outside the gene matches: 11. This CDR3 spans 17 amino acids. Generated by immunoSEQ multiplex PCR, the TCRdb table keeps only in-frame clones and is missing some. In the table there are 390,000 or so clones, more than 80% of which are singletons. The gene calls are TRBV7-6 and TRBJ2-1; 12 bases align to TRBD2. The sequencing input was peripheral blood. The receptor comes from a woman younger than 45 with COVID-19, enrolled during active disease. CDR3 in DNA: TGTGCCAGCAGCTTAACTTTGACTAGCGGGAGCCAAGGTGAGCAGTTCTTC. Its protein product is CASSLTLTSGSQGEQFF.